This TCR beta chain originates from a study of blood T cell repertoires in COVID-19. At the level of the study: There were acute and convalescent COVID-19 samples, and they came from the United States, Italy and Spain. Sources were T cells, B-cell-depleted T cells, or PBMCs; the material itself was cDNA or gDNA.

This clone was recorded a few times. Authors' data handling: Reference gene primer amplification gave estimated nucleated cell counts. Method: immunoSEQ multiplex PCR; TCRdb's copy keeps in-frame clones and lacks some. V and J calls and clone size are given by that table; D and trimming were obtained from the DNA. Of roughly 26,000 clones in the sample, roughly 90% were seen once. The V end was cut by 7 bases, the J end by 4 bases, with 16 bases between. Germline CDR1 is SNHLY and CDR2 is FYNNEI. CDR3 length: 14 amino acids. This TCR came from a human donor in a cohort sampled during active COVID-19. Sequencing was performed on peripheral blood. This chain connects TRBV2 to TRBJ1-2; a weak D match, TRBD1 (5 bases). The CDR3 DNA reads TGTGCCAGCATTACGGGGGGAACGGGCTATGGCTACACCTTC. This codes for CASITGGTGYGYTF.